This T cell receptor beta chain is drawn from a study of blood T cell repertoires in COVID-19. About the study: COVID-19 samples, acute and convalescent, were from the United States, Italy and Spain. T cells, B-cell-depleted T cells, or PBMCs provided the cDNA or gDNA that served as material.

Under the authors' procedure: Estimation of nucleated cell counts was performed using reference gene primer amplification. Libraries were prepared by immunoSEQ multiplex PCR; TCRdb keeps only in-frame clonotypes and omits some of them. V, J and clone size were drawn from that table, and D and trimming were deduced from the DNA. The data contain approximately 170,000 clones, about 86% of them singletons. This CDR3 comprises 13 residues. Trimming left V 5 bases short and J 5 bases short, with 12 bases between. Material: peripheral blood. This receptor was taken from a woman older than 75 with acute or convalescent COVID-19. The chain employs TRBV12-3 or TRBV12-4 and TRBJ2-5, with a tentative D call TRBD1 (5 bases). The CDR3: CASSPSAGETQYF. In nucleotides, the CDR3 is TGTGCCAGCAGTCCATCAGCAGGGGAGACCCAGTACTTC.